This T cell receptor (beta chain) was captured by sequencing in a study of cytomegalovirus exposure and HLA in healthy donors. Notes on this clone: Its antigen remains unknown.

PCR was performed using 60 Vbeta and 13 Jbeta primers. Repertoires were generated with immunoSEQ multiplex PCR, while TCRdb's copy carries only in-frame clones and drops some. The sample has 100,000 to 150,000 clones; around 77% are singletons. Study-level findings and limits: Several of the most significant clusters appeared, in a later analysis, to be linked to common viral pathogens.

CDR3 length: 16 amino acids. Trimming removed 4 bases at V and 2 bases at J, with 17 bases between. Germline V gene sequence: CDR1 LNHNV, CDR2 YYDKDF (reference sequence). Sequenced sample: PBMCs. This TCR derives from a woman aged 55-70 years in good health and CMV-seronegative. The V call is TRBV15, the J call TRBJ2-5; D perhaps matches TRBD1 (6 bases). The CDR3 coding sequence is TGTGCCACCAGCAAAACTCCGACAGGCCTACAAGAGACCCAGTACTTC. This codes for CATSKTPTGLQETQYF.